The entry that follows covers one TCR beta chain sequence. The sample is drawn from a study of blood T cell repertoires in COVID-19. TCRdb's copy holds only in-frame clones and misses some; the assay was immunoSEQ multiplex PCR. The table has about 520,000 clones, 70% to 90% seen once; the top ten hold 3% to 3.5%. The CDR3 totals 15 residues. V dropped 5 bases and J dropped 6 bases, with 20 bases sitting between them. In germline, CDR1 is SGHTA, CDR2 FQGNSA. The TCR was taken from a human donor in a cohort sampled during active COVID-19. Sequencing input: peripheral blood. The V gene is TRBV7-2, the J gene TRBJ2-7; weak D call: TRBD1 (5 bases). CDR3 in amino acids: CASSQTALDSGEQYF. For the CDR3, the DNA is TGTGCCAGCAGCCAGACCGCTCTAGACAGTGGCGAGCAGTACTTC. Based on the CDR3 plus reference TRBV7-2 and TRBJ2-7, the full variable domain is GAGVSQSPSNKVTEKGKDVELRCDPISGHTALYWYRQSLGQGLEFLIYFQGNSAPDKSGLPSDRFSAERTGGSVSTLTIQRTQQEDSAVYLCASSQTALDSGEQYFGPGTRLTVT.